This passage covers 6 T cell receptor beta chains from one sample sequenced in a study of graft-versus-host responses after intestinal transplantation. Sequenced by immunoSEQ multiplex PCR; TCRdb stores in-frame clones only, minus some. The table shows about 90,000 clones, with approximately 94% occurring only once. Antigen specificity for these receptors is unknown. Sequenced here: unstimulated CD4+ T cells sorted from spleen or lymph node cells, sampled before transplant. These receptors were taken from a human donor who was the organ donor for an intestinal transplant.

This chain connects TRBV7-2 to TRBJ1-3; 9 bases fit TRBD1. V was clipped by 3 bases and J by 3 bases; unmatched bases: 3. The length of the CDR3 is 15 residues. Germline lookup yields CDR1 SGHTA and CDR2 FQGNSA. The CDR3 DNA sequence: TGTGCCAGCAGCTTCACAGGGGGCTTTGGAAACACCATATATTTT. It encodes CASSFTGGFGNTIYF.

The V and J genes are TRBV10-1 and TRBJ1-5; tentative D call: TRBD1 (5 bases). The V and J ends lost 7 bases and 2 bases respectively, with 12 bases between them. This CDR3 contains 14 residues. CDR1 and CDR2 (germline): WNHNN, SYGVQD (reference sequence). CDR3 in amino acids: CASTGDWGNQPQHF. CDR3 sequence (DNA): TGCGCCAGCACGGGGGACTGGGGCAATCAGCCCCAGCATTTT.

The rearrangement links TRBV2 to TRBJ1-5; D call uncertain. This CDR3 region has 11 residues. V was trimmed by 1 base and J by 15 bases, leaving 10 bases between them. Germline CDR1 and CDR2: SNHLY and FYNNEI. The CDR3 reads CASSEGPGTHF. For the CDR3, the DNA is TGTGCCAGCAGTGAAGGTCCCGGCACGCATTTT.

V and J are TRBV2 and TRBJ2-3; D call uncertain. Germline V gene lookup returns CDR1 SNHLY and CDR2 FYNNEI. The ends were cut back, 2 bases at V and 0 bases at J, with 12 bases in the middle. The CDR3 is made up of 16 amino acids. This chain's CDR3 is CASSEQQLISTDTQYF. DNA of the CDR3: TGTGCCAGCAGTGAACAACAGCTGATTAGCACAGATACGCAGTATTTT.

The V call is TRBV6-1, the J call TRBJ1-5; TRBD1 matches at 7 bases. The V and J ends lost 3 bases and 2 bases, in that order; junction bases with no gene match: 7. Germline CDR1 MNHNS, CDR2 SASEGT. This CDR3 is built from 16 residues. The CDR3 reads CASSDRGGAGNQPQHF. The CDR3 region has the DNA TGTGCCAGCAGTGACAGGGGGGGCGCTGGCAATCAGCCCCAGCATTTT.

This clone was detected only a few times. In nucleotides, the CDR3 is TGTGCCAGCGGACTAGCGGGGTATGATGATACGCAGTATTTT. It yields the protein CASGLAGYDDTQYF. This sequence joins TRBV9 and TRBJ2-3; 12 nucleotides align to TRBD2. This CDR3 comprises 14 residues. The germline V gene has CDR1 SGDLS and CDR2 YYNGEE. J lost 6 bases, V lost 7 bases, and 6 bases had no gene match.